This TCR beta chain originates from a study of blood T cell repertoires in COVID-19. Study-wide context: There were acute and convalescent COVID-19 samples, and they came from the United States, Italy and Spain. In each case, the material was cDNA or gDNA derived from T cells, B-cell-depleted T cells, or PBMCs.

V shed 4 bases and J shed 0 bases, with 17 bases lying between them. The CDR3 runs to 16 residues. Germline V lookup: CDR1 SGHTS, CDR2 YDEGEE. In the authors' methods: Counts of nucleated cells, estimated from reference gene primer amplification, were obtained. The protocol was immunoSEQ multiplex PCR, while the TCRdb copy is restricted to in-frame clones and leaves out a portion. The V and J calls and clone size were taken over from that table, and D and trimming were inferred from the DNA. There are about 130,000 clones in the sample; over 75% occur only once, and roughly 10% lies in the top ten. The chain has TRBV5-8 and TRBJ2-7, with D possibly being TRBD1 (6 bases). The TCR comes from a man aged 40-50 years with active or convalescent COVID-19. Sequenced input: peripheral blood. The CDR3 loop is CASSHWRTGSSYEQYF. The CDR3 DNA reads as TGTGCCAGCAGCCACTGGCGCACAGGGAGCTCCTACGAGCAGTACTTC.